This TCR beta chain was retrieved from a study of blood T cell repertoires in COVID-19. Study in general: Samples taken during acute and convalescent COVID-19 were collected in the United States, Italy and Spain.

Per the original methods: Reference gene primer amplification gave nucleated cell count estimates. Repertoires were generated with immunoSEQ multiplex PCR, while TCRdb's copy carries only in-frame clones and drops some. D and trimming come from the DNA, and the V and J calls and clone size come from that table. Of 45,000 to 55,000 clones listed, around 83% are singletons. V gave up 0 bases and J gave up 1 base, with 12 bases separating them. CDR3 length: 16 amino acids. Germline V gene data show CDR1 as LGHDT and CDR2 as YNNKEL (reference sequence). The source material was peripheral blood. The chain links TRBV3-1 (or the pseudogene TRBV3-2) to TRBJ2-5; TRBD2 is a possible D gene (5 bases). The clonotype was recovered from an older man with active COVID-19. The CDR3 nucleotides read TGTGCCAGCAGCCAAGATCTAGCCCGCTCCCAAGAGACCCAGTACTTC. Translating it yields CASSQDLARSQETQYF.